The entry below describes one T cell receptor beta chain. It lacks a known antigen. No clone much larger than this one lies a single base away; base qualities are absent. At diagnosis, tumor, uninvolved tumor-adjacent lung and peripheral blood were collected and then preserved as a mix of FFPE and fresh-frozen material. For TCR repertoire profiling, the blood samples were analyzed as peripheral blood mononuclear cells. TCR beta CDR3 regions were sequenced from DNA using the immunoSEQ Assay. In the original analysis: T cell density was computed as TCR beta template counts normalized to usable DNA estimated by amplifying housekeeping genes. Richness was estimated with the preseqR package, extrapolating to 400,000 templates for PBMC samples and 120,000 templates for tissue samples. Clonality was taken to be one minus Pielou's evenness. Differential abundance testing on productive amino-acid clonotypes, with a minimum total count of 5 and an alpha of 0.1, was used to identify tissue-enriched TCRs. Repertoire overlap between compartments was quantified with the Jaccard Index and Morisita Overlap Index. GLIPH grouped TCR beta CDR3s together with public tetramer-defined viral CDR3s, and a viral motif had to include at least three viral sequences and show V-gene enrichment. Drawn from immuneACCESS, this table holds only the in-frame rearrangements with V and J called that TCRdb kept. Clones are partly lost; checked studies trace under half to an unresolved V gene and leave the rest unexplained. That table furnishes V, J and clone size, whereas the DNA furnished D and trimming. The sample table lists tens of thousands of clones, 80% to 90% of them with a count of one. The ten largest make up around a fifth of the sample.

The data are from a study of T cells in localized non-small cell lung cancer (TCRdb year 2020). Notes on the research overall: The study analyzed T cell repertoires of hundreds of early-stage NSCLC patients, comparing tumors and uninvolved tumor-adjacent lungs. The cohort was made up of under 250 treatment-naive NSCLC patients whose localized lung tumors had been resected. Of the NSCLC patients, over 120 were male and roughly 100 were female, and the mean age was around 70 years. The investigation overall reported the following: The highest T cell clonality was observed in uninvolved tumor-adjacent lung, where clonality exceeded that of tumor, suggesting that antigenic responses were more focused in uninvolved tumor-adjacent lung. Higher blood T cell density associated with longer overall survival, while higher adjacent-lung clonality associated with shorter survival. Because multi-region sequencing of the tumors was not done, intratumor heterogeneity could not be ruled out. Of the top 100 tumor clones, a median of roughly 56 were detected in paired uninvolved adjacent lung; some 28 were also among that lung's top 100. Because of the exploratory design, TCR variables were selected using unadjusted p-values without false-discovery rate correction.

Counted from cysteine to phenylalanine, this CDR3 has 14 amino acids. Just CDR3 DNA is preserved here, 42 bases in frame from base 1. From a lookup of the germline V gene, CDR1 and CDR2 are LGHNT and FRNRAP. Relative to germline, V is missing 4 bases and J is missing 9 bases, with 6 bases of the junction outside any gene match. Material: peripheral blood, obtained before any cancer treatment. This sequence uses TRBV12-5 and TRBJ2-1, with 10 bases aligning to TRBD1. This receptor was obtained from a male donor older than 55 with stage III squamous cell lung carcinoma. CDR3 region: CASGSGTGVFEQFF. The sequenced DNA: TGTGCTAGTGGTTCCGGGACAGGGGTTTTTGAGCAGTTCTTC.